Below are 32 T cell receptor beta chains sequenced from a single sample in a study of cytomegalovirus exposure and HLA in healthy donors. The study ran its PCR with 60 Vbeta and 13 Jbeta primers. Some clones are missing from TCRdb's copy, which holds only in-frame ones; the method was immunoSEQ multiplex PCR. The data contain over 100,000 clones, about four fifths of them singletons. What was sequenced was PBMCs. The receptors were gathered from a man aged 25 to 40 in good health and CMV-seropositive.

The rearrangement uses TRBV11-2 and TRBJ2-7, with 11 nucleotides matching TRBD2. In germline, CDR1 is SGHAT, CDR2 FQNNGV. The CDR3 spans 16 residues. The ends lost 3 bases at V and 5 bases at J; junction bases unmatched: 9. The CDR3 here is CASSLELAGGLDEQYV. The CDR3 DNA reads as TGTGCCAGCAGCTTGGAGCTAGCGGGAGGACTTGACGAGCAGTACGTC.

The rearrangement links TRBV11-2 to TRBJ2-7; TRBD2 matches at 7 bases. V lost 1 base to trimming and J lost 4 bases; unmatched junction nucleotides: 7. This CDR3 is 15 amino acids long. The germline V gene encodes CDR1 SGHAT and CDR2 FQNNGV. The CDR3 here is CASSLVQGLQYEQYV. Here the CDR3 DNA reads TGTGCCAGCAGCTTAGTTCAGGGACTACAGTACGAGCAGTACGTC.

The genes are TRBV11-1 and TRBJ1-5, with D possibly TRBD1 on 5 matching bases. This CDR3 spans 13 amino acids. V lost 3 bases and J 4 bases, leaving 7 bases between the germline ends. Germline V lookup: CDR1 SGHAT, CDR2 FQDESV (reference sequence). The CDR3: CASSLTENQPQHF. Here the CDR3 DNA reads TGTGCCAGCAGCTTGACAGAGAATCAGCCCCAGCATTTT.

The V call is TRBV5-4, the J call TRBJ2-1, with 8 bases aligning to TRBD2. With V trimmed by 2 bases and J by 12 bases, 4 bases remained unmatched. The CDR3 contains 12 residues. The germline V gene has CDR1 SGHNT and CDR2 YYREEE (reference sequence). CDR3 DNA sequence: TGTGCCAGCAGCTTTCCGGGACTAGGGCAGTTCTTC. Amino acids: CASSFPGLGQFF.

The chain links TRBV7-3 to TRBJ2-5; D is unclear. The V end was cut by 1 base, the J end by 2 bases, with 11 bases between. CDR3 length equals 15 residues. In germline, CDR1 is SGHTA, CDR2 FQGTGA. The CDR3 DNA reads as TGTGCCAGCAGCTTAAGCGGCGGATGGCAAGAGACCCAGTACTTC. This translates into CASSLSGGWQETQYF. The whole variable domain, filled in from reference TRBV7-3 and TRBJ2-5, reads GAGVSQTPSNKVTEKGKYVELRCDPISGHTALYWYRQSLGQGPEFLIYFQGTGAADDSGLPNDRFFAVRPEGSVSTLKIQRTERGDSAVYLCASSLSGGWQETQYFGPGTRLLVL.

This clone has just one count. CDR3 nucleotides: TGTGCCAGCAGTTTACTGGCAGTTGGCTACACCTTC. This translates into CASSLLAVGYTF. The V call is TRBV27, the J call TRBJ1-2; no clear D. V lost 2 bases to trimming and J lost 7 bases, with 8 bases between them. The CDR3 loop spans 12 amino acids. Germline CDR1 is MNHEY and CDR2 is SMNVEV (reference sequence).

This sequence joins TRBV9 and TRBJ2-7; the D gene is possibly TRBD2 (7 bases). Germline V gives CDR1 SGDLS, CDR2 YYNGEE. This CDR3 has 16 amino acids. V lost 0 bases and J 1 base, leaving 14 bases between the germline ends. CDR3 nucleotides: TGTGCCAGCAGCGTAGGGGAAGGGGGGGTTTCCTACGAGCAGTACTTC. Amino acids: CASSVGEGGVSYEQYF.

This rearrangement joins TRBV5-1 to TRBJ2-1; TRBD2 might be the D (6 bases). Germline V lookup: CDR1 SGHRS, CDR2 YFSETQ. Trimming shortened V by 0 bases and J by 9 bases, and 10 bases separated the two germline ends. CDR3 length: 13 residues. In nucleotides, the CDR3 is TGCGCCAGCAGCTTGGTTACGGGAGCTGAGCAGTTCTTC. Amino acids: CASSLVTGAEQFF.

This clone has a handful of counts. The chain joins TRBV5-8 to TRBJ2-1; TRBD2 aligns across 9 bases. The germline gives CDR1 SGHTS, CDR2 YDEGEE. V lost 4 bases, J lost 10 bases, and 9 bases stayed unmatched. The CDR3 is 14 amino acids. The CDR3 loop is CASSVGLAGVEQFF. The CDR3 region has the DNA TGTGCCAGCAGCGTGGGACTAGCAGGAGTCGAGCAGTTCTTC. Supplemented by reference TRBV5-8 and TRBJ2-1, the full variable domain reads EAGVTQSPTHLIKTRGQQATLRCSPISGHTSVYWYQQALGLGLQFLLWYDEGEERNRGNFPPRFSGRQFPNYSSELNVNALELEDSALYLCASSVGLAGVEQFFGPGTRLTVL.

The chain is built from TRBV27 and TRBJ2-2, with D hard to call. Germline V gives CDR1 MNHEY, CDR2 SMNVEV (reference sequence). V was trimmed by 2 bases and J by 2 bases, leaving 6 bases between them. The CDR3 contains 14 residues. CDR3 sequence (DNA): TGTGCCAGCAGTTTACTGCTAAACACCGGGGAGCTGTTTTTT. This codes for CASSLLLNTGELFF.

DNA of the CDR3: TGTGCCAGCAGTTCCACAGGGGATCTCGGTGAAAAACTGTTTTTT. It codes for CASSSTGDLGEKLFF. J is TRBJ1-4 and V is TRBV28, with 7 positions matching TRBD1. V shed 4 bases and J 7 bases; nucleotides not matched to a gene: 9. Per the germline V gene, CDR1 is MDHEN and CDR2 is SYDVKM. The CDR3 contains 15 residues.

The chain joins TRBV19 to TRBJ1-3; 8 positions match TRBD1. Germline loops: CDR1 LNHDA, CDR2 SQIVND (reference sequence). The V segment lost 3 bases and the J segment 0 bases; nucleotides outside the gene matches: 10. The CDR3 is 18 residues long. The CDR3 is CASSIIGQGHSSGNTIYF. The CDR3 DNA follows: TGTGCCAGTAGTATCATAGGACAGGGCCATTCCTCTGGAAACACCATATATTTT.

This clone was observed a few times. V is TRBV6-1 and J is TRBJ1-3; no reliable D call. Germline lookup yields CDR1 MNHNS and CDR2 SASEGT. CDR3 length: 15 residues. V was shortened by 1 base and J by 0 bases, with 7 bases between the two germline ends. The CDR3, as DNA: TGTGCCAGCAGTGAAGACCACTACTCTGGAAACACCATATATTTT. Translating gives CASSEDHYSGNTIYF.

CDR3 nucleotides: TGCGCCAGCAGCTCCCTGAGGGCTAGCGGGAGTAATGAGCAGTTCTTC. This encodes CASSSLRASGSNEQFF. V is TRBV5-1 and J is TRBJ2-1; 10 nucleotides align to TRBD2. Trimming removed 3 bases from V and 7 bases from J; junction bases left unmatched: 10. The CDR3 loop spans 16 amino acids. CDR1 SGHRS and CDR2 YFSETQ come from the germline V gene.

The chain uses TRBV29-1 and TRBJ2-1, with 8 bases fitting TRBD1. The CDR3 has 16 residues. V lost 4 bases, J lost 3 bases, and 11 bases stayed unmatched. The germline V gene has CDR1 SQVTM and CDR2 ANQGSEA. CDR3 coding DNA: TGCAGCGTTGGGTCCGGCAGGGGGCAGGGCTACAATGAGCAGTTCTTC. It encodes CSVGSGRGQGYNEQFF.

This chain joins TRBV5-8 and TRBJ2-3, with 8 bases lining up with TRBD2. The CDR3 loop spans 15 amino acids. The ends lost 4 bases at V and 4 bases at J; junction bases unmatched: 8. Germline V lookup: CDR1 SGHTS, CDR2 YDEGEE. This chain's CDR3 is CASSPRGGIPDTQYF. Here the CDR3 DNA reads TGTGCCAGCAGCCCCCGGGGGGGGATTCCAGATACGCAGTATTTT.

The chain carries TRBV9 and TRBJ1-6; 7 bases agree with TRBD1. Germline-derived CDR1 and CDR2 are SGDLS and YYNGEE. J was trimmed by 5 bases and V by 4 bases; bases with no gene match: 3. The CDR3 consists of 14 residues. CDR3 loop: CASSLGTDNSPLHF. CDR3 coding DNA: TGTGCCAGCAGCCTAGGGACAGATAATTCACCCCTCCACTTT.

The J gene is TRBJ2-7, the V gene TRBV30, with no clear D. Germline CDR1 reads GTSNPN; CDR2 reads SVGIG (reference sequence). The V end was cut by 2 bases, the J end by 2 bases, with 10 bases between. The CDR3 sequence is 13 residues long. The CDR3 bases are TGTGCCTGGAGTCCTGGGCCCCCCTACGAGCAGTACTTC. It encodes CAWSPGPPYEQYF.

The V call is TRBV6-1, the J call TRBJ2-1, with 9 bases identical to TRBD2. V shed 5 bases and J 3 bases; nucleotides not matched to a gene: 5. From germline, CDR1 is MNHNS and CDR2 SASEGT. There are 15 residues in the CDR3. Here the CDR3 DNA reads TGTGCCAGCAGTCTTGAAGCGGGAGGCTACAATGAGCAGTTCTTC. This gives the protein CASSLEAGGYNEQFF.

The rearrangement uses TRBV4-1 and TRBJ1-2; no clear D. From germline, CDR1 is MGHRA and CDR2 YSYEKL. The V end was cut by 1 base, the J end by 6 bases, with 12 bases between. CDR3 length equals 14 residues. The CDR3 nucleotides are TGCGCCAGCAGCCAAGTGGGGAGGGTGGATGGCTACACCTTC. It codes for CASSQVGRVDGYTF.

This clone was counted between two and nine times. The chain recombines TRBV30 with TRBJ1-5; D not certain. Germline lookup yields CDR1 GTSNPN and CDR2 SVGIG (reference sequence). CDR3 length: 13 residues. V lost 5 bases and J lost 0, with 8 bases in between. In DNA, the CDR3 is TGTGCCTGGGCCGGGAATAGCAATCAGCCCCAGCATTTT. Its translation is CAWAGNSNQPQHF.

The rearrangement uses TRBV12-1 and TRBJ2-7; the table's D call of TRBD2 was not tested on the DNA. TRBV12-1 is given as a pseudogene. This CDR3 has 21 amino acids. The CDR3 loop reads CASSSPRVGLAGLCLSYEQYV. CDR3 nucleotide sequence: TGTGCCAGCAGCTCACCGAGGGTAGGGCTAGCGGGACTATGTTTATCCTACGAGCAGTACGTC.

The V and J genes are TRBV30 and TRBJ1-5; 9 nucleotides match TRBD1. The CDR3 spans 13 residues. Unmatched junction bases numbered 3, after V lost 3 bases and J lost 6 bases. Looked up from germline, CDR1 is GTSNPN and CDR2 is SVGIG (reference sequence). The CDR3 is CAWSVDRGQPQHF. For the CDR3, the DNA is TGTGCCTGGAGCGTGGACAGGGGTCAGCCCCAGCATTTT.

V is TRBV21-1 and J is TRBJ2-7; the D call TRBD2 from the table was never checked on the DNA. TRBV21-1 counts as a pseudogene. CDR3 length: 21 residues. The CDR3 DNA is TGTGCCAGCAGCACACGGGCCGGGCAGGGACTAGCGGGATCTATTCTCTACGAGCAGTACGTC. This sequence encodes CASSTRAGQGLAGSILYEQYV.

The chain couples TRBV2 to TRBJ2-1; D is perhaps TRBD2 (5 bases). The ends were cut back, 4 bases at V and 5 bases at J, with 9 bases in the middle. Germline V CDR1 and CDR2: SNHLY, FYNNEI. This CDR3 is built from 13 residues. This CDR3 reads CASSVEVNNEQFF. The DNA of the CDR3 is TGTGCCAGCAGTGTGGAGGTCAACAATGAGCAGTTCTTC.

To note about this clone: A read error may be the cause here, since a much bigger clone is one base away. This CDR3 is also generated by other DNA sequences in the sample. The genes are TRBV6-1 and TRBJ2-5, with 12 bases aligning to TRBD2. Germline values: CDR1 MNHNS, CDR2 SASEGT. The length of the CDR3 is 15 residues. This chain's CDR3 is CASSELAGGQETQYF. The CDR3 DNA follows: TGTGCCAGCAGTGAACTAGCGGGGGGGCAAGAGACCCAATACTTC.

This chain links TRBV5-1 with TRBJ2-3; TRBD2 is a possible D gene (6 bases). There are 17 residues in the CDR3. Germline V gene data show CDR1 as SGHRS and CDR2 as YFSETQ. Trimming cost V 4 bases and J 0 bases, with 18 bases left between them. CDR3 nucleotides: TGCGCCAGCAGCCCCATGTCTAGCGCGACTAGCACAGATACGCAGTATTTT. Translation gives CASSPMSSATSTDTQYF.

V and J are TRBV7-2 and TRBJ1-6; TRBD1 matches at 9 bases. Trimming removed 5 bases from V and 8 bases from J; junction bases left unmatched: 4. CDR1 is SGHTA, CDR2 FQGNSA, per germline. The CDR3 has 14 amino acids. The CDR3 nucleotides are TGTGCCAGCAGCCCAACAGGGGGCGATTCACCCCTCCACTTT. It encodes CASSPTGGDSPLHF.

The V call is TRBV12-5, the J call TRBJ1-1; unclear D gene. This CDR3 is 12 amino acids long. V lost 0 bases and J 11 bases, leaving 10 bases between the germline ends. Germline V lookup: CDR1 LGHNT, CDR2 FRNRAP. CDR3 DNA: TGTGCTAGTGGTTTGGTAAACAGTGGGGCTTTCTTT. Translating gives CASGLVNSGAFF.

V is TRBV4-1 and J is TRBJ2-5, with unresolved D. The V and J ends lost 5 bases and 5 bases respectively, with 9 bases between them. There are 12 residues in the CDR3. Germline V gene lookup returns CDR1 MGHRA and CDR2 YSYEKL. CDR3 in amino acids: CASSADSETQYF. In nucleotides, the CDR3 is TGCGCCAGCAGCGCTGACTCGGAGACCCAGTACTTC.

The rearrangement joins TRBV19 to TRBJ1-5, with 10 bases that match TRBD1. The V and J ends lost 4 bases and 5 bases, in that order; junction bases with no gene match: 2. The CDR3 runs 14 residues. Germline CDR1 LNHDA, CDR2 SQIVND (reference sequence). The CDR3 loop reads CASSKGTGDQPQHF. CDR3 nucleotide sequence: TGTGCCAGTAGTAAGGGGACAGGGGATCAGCCCCAGCATTTT.

This chain's CDR3 is CASSTRDRVDSPLHF. In nucleotides, the CDR3 is TGTGCCAGTAGTACCAGGGACAGGGTCGATTCACCCCTCCACTTT. The chain uses TRBV19 and TRBJ1-6; 9 bases agree with TRBD1. V lost 4 bases to trimming and J lost 8 bases; unmatched junction nucleotides: 6. The CDR3 is 15 amino acids. CDR1 and CDR2 (germline): LNHDA, SQIVND (reference sequence).